This TCR beta chain was sequenced during a study of CD8 T cells in Susac syndrome. The RNA, about 0.45 to 1 ug, was put through reverse transcription using random hexamers. One entry per CDR3 protein, called by TCRdb with MiXCR from the immunoSEQ multiplex PCR reads. This repertoire shows just over 150,000 distinct CDR3 sequences, about 94% found once; its top ten account for just over 0.2%. Trimming shortened V by 3 bases and J by 10 bases, and 20 bases separated the two germline ends. The germline V gene has CDR1 SGHRS and CDR2 YFSETQ. The CDR3 extends over 15 amino acids. V usage is TRBV5-1 and J usage is TRBJ2-1; D is unresolved. The sequence came from a human donor with multiple sclerosis. The sample was CD8+ T cells from PBMCs. The DNA for the CDR3 is TGCGCCAGCAGCTCGCCTGCGAGAGCACAAAAAGAGCAGTTCTTC. Its translation: CASSSPARAQKEQFF.